What follows describes a single T cell receptor beta chain. Its antigen remains unknown. With a J-beta primer mix and a sample-barcoded 5' primer, a second PCR ran roughly 6 to 11 cycles. Each cDNA molecule received a tag from a template-switch adaptor that had 12 random nucleotides. TCRdb processed the 5' RACE reads anew with MiXCR; each CDR3 protein has one entry. The table lists around 1.1 million distinct CDR3 sequences, around two fifths of them singletons. There were at least 6 micrograms of total RNA extracted from every sample. These data originate in a study of blood T cells in healthy people across ages. Study at large: Template switching recovered approximately one barcoded beta molecule for every two T cells. Study results and limitations: Among long-lived donors, naive CD4+ cells were more numerous and diversity higher than in aged donors.

Sequencing was carried out using blood. The sequence was collected from a man younger than 35 in good health.

CDR3 sequence reads: CASSPRTGYNEKLFF. Written as DNA, the CDR3 is TGTGCCAGCAGCCCCCGGACAGGATATAATGAAAAACTGTTTTTT. The rearrangement joins TRBV3-1 to TRBJ1-4; 7 nucleotides agree with TRBD1. The germline V gene encodes CDR1 LGHDT and CDR2 YNNKEL (reference sequence). This CDR3 is built from 15 residues. J was trimmed by 4 bases and V by 4 bases; bases with no gene match: 6.